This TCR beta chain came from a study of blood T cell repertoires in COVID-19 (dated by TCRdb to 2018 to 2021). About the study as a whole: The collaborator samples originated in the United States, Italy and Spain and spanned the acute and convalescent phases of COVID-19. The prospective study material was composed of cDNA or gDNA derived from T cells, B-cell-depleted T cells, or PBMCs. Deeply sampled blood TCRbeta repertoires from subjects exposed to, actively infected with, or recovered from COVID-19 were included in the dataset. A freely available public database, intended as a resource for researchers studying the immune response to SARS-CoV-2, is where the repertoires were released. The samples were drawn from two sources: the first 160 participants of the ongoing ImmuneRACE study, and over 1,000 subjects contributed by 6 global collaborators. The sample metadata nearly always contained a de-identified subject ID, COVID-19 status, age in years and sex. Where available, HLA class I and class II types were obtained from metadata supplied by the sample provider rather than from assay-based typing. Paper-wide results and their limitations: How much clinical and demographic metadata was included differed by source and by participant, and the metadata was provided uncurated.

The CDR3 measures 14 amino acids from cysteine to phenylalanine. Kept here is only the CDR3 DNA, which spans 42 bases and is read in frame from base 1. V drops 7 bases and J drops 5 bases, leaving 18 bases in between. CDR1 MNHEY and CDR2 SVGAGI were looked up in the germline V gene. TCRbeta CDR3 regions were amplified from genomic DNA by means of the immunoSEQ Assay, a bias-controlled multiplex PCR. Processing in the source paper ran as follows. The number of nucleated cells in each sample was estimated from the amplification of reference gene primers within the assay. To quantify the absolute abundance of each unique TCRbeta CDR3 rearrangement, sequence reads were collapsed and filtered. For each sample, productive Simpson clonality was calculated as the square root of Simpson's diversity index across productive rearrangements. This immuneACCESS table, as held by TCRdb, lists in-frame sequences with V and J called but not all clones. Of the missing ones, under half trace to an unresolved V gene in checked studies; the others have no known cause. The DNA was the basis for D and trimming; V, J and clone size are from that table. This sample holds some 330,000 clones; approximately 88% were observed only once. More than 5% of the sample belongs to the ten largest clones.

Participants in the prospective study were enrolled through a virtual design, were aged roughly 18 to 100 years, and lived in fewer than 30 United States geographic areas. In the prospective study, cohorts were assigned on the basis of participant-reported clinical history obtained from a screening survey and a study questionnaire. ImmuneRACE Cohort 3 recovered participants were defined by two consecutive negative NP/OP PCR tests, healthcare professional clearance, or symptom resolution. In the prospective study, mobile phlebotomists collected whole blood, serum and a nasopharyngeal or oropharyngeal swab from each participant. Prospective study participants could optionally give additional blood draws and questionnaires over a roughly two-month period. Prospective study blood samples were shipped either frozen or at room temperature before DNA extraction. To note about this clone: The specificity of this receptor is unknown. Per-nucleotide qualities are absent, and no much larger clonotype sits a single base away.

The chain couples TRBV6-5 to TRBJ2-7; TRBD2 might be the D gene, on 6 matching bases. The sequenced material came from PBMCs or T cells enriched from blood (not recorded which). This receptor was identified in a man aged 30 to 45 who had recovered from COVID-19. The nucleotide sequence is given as TGTGCCAGCACCTGGACCCTGGGCGGGGACGAGCAGTACTTC. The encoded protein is CASTWTLGGDEQYF.